Listed here are 19 T cell receptor beta chains from one sample, sequenced in a study of T cell clonotyping in hematopoietic cell transplantation. The method was immunoSEQ multiplex PCR; TCRdb's version includes in-frame clones alone and lacks a portion of them. The sample contains roughly 30,000 clones, over 65% of which appear only once. The sample's time point: recipient sample about 28 days before transplant, after cytoreduction. Sequenced here: peripheral blood mononuclear cells, sampled before stem cell transplant. All receptors derive from a woman aged 30 to 39 with chronic myeloid leukemia. Some clones in this sample may be carry-over from other donors' samples.

This rearrangement joins TRBV7-9 to TRBJ1-2, with TRBD1 matching 7 bases. CDR1 is SEHNR, CDR2 FQNEAQ, per germline (reference sequence). This CDR3 is built from 12 residues. J lost 8 bases, V lost 11 bases, and 11 bases had no gene match. The CDR3 spells CAASRGGTGYTF. DNA for the CDR3: TGTGCCGCCAGCAGGGGGGGGACCGGCTACACCTTC.

This chain uses TRBV6-4 with TRBJ1-2, with D possibly TRBD1 on 5 matching bases. Between the trimmed V and J ends, which lost 4 bases and 5 bases, there was a span of 17 bases. The CDR3 totals 15 residues. Germline V lookup: CDR1 MRHNA, CDR2 SNTAGT. This chain's CDR3 is CASSAVATDRYGYTF. Here the CDR3 DNA reads TGTGCCAGCAGTGCGGTGGCGACAGATCGTTATGGCTACACCTTC.

The genes are TRBV6-5 and TRBJ1-2, with TRBD1 identical over 7 bases. The ends lost 1 base at V and 8 bases at J; junction bases unmatched: 1. Germline V gene data show CDR1 as MNHEY and CDR2 as SVGAGI. The CDR3 consists of 12 residues. Here the CDR3 DNA reads TGTGCCAGCAGTTACTTGACAGGGGGCTACACCTTC. It is translated as CASSYLTGGYTF.

This clone occurred a few times. The chain links TRBV7-3 to TRBJ1-1; D remains unclear. The CDR3 sequence is 15 residues long. V shed 5 bases and J shed 4 bases, with 17 bases lying between them. CDR1 and CDR2 (germline): SGHTA, FQGTGA. The CDR3 protein is CASSQRPGEPTEAFF. The CDR3 bases are TGTGCCAGCAGCCAGCGCCCCGGGGAGCCCACTGAAGCTTTCTTT.

This sequence joins TRBV30 and TRBJ1-1, with D unclear. This CDR3 is built from 11 residues. The ends were cut back, 4 bases at V and 2 bases at J, with 5 bases in the middle. The germline V gene encodes CDR1 GTSNPN and CDR2 SVGIG (reference sequence). CDR3 coding DNA: TGTGCCTGGATATTTAACACTGAAGCTTTCTTT. Residues: CAWIFNTEAFF.

This sequence joins TRBV5-1 and TRBJ1-1; a possible D gene is TRBD1 (5 bases). This CDR3 is built from 13 residues. The V and J ends lost 7 bases and 1 base respectively, with 11 bases between them. Germline-derived CDR1 and CDR2 are SGHRS and YFSETQ. CDR3 sequence reads: CASQKTGNTEAFF. Here the CDR3 DNA reads TGCGCCAGCCAAAAAACAGGGAACACTGAAGCTTTCTTT. The full variable domain, its missing parts supplied by reference TRBV5-1 and TRBJ1-1, is KAGVTQTPRYLIKTRGQQVTLSCSPISGHRSVSWYQQTPGQGLQFLFEYFSETQRNKGNFPGRFSGRQFSNSRSEMNVSTLELGDSALYLCASQKTGNTEAFFGQGTRLTVV.

The chain joins TRBV7-2 to TRBJ2-2; D is uncertain. Germline CDR1 reads SGHTA; CDR2 reads FQGNSA. V was clipped by 0 bases and J by 5 bases, with 10 bases between them. The CDR3 extends over 15 amino acids. The CDR3 bases are TGTGCCAGCAGCTTAGCGCTACGTAGTACCGGGGAGCTGTTTTTT. Translation gives CASSLALRSTGELFF.

This clone was found once. Here the CDR3 reads CASRAGEAYNSPLHF. As DNA, the CDR3 is TGTGCCAGCAGGGCAGGGGAAGCCTATAATTCACCCCTCCACTTT. The V gene is TRBV27, the J gene TRBJ1-6; TRBD1 might be the D (6 bases). The CDR3 is 15 amino acids. The germline V and J ends were trimmed by 6 bases and 2 bases, with 11 bases remaining between them. Looked up from germline, CDR1 is MNHEY and CDR2 is SMNVEV (reference sequence).

The chain uses TRBV6-1 and TRBJ1-2, with D perhaps matching TRBD1 (6 bases). The CDR3 extends over 14 amino acids. The germline V gene has CDR1 MNHNS and CDR2 SASEGT. The V and J ends lost 6 bases and 4 bases respectively, with 15 bases between them. CDR3 sequence: CASSEGGVAYGYTF. Here the CDR3 DNA reads TGTGCCAGCAGCGAGGGGGGGGTTGCCTATGGCTACACCTTC.

The chain links TRBV30 to TRBJ1-5; weak D call: TRBD1 (5 bases). Between the trimmed V and J ends, which lost 2 bases and 4 bases, there was a span of 9 bases. Germline loops: CDR1 GTSNPN, CDR2 SVGIG (reference sequence). The CDR3 spans 13 residues. As DNA, the CDR3 is TGTGCCTGGAGTATCCAGGGAAATCAGCCCCAGCATTTT. This encodes CAWSIQGNQPQHF.

J is TRBJ2-1 and V is TRBV5-1, with 8 bases matching TRBD2. In germline, CDR1 is SGHRS, CDR2 YFSETQ. Germline trimming cut 0 bases from V and 2 bases from J; bases unmatched to any gene: 7. There are 17 residues in the CDR3. CDR3 sequence (DNA): TGCGCCAGCAGCTTGGCCGGGACGGGGGGGCCCTACAATGAGCAGTTCTTC. Its protein is CASSLAGTGGPYNEQFF.

V usage is TRBV4-1 and J usage is TRBJ2-3; D ambiguous. V lost 0 bases and J lost 0, with 13 bases in between. The CDR3 loop spans 17 amino acids. Germline-derived CDR1 and CDR2 are MGHRA and YSYEKL. This chain's CDR3 is CASSQDSLAASTDTQYF. The DNA of the CDR3 is TGCGCCAGCAGCCAAGATAGTTTAGCTGCTAGCACAGATACGCAGTATTTT.

The chain combines TRBV9 with TRBJ1-2, with 7 bases that match TRBD1. Looked up from germline, CDR1 is SGDLS and CDR2 is YYNGEE. The CDR3 has 15 amino acids. V gave up 2 bases and J gave up 3 bases; unmatched junction bases: 7. The CDR3 DNA is TGTGCCAGCAGCGTCCGAATCGACAGGGACTATGGCTACACCTTC. Protein product: CASSVRIDRDYGYTF.

This clone has just a few counts. The chain has TRBV6-1 and TRBJ2-2; 7 bases agree with TRBD2. V shed 8 bases and J 3 bases; nucleotides not matched to a gene: 9. This CDR3 is 15 amino acids long. Germline V gene sequence: CDR1 MNHNS, CDR2 SASEGT. The CDR3 here is CASGRGDRDTGELFF. DNA of the CDR3: TGTGCCAGCGGTCGGGGGGATCGGGACACCGGGGAGCTGTTTTTT.

This rearrangement joins TRBV5-1 to TRBJ1-2; D uncertain. Germline CDR1 is SGHRS and CDR2 is YFSETQ. The CDR3 is made up of 16 amino acids. V dropped 0 bases and J dropped 4 bases, with 16 bases sitting between them. The CDR3 DNA is TGCGCCAGCAGCTTGGGGGCCGGGGTGGACGGCTATGGCTACACCTTC. Encoded protein: CASSLGAGVDGYGYTF.

The chain combines TRBV7-2 with TRBJ2-3; D may match TRBD1 or TRBD2 (5 bases each). CDR3 length: 16 amino acids. CDR1 is SGHTA and CDR2 is FQGNSA in the germline V gene. The V end was cut by 5 bases, the J end by 6 bases, with 21 bases between. CDR3 loop: CASSHRARGEWDTQYF. CDR3 nucleotides: TGTGCCAGCAGCCATCGTGCTAGAGGGGAGTGGGATACGCAGTATTTT.

This clone was detected a few times. This chain uses TRBV10-2 with TRBJ1-2; 7 positions match TRBD1. From germline, CDR1 is WSHSY and CDR2 SAAADI. With V trimmed by 8 bases and J by 3 bases, 15 bases remained unmatched. The CDR3 extends over 16 amino acids. The CDR3 nucleotides read TGCGCCAGCCAAAATAACAGGGGTCGTTTCCACTATGGCTACACCTTC. It codes for CASQNNRGRFHYGYTF.

This chain joins TRBV5-1 and TRBJ1-3; 9 bases are shared with TRBD1. CDR3 length: 16 amino acids. With V trimmed by 4 bases and J by 2 bases, 7 bases remained unmatched. CDR1 and CDR2 from the germline V gene are SGHRS and YFSETQ. The CDR3 nucleotides are TGCGCCAGCAGCCCCCGGGACAGGGAGGCTGGAAACACCATATATTTT. This encodes CASSPRDREAGNTIYF.

The CDR3 DNA reads TGTGCCAGCTCCGGCGGGGGGGGCTATGAGACCCAGTACTTC. Protein sequence: CASSGGGGYETQYF. This chain joins TRBV7-8 and TRBJ2-5; 9 nucleotides align to TRBD2. The V segment lost 8 bases and the J segment 5 bases; nucleotides outside the gene matches: 9. Germline V CDR1 and CDR2: SGHVS, FQNEAQ. This CDR3 is built from 14 residues.